This TCR beta chain was observed in a study of regulatory T cells in long-lasting Graves disease. Overall study findings and caveats: TCR diversity was lower in persistent Graves' patients (versus newly diagnosed ones).

This sample's time point: persistent/refractory GD, antithyroid drugs over 5 years with positive TRAb. Making the TCR library involved RNA that had been extracted from PBMCs. Germline lookup yields CDR1 SNHLY and CDR2 FYNNEI. The CDR3 is made up of 13 amino acids. V was cut by 10 bases and J by 1 base, with 10 bases left in between. According to the study, TCR beta libraries were built with iRepertoire HTBI primers and CDR3-region Arm-PCR. Each CDR3 protein gets one entry after TCRdb re-called the multiplex PCR reads with MiXCR. This table holds about 430,000 distinct CDR3 sequences, under 25% found once. This clonotype was observed many times. Antigen: not known.

This specimen was peripheral blood mononuclear cells (PBMCs), taken when the disease was refractory, from a patient treated with antithyroid drugs. The source of this sequence is a female donor with Graves disease. The rearrangement uses TRBV2 and TRBJ2-2, with D unclear. CDR3 loop: CATPARNTGELFF. The CDR3 region has the DNA TGTGCCACCCCGGCACGGAACACCGGGGAGCTGTTTTTT.